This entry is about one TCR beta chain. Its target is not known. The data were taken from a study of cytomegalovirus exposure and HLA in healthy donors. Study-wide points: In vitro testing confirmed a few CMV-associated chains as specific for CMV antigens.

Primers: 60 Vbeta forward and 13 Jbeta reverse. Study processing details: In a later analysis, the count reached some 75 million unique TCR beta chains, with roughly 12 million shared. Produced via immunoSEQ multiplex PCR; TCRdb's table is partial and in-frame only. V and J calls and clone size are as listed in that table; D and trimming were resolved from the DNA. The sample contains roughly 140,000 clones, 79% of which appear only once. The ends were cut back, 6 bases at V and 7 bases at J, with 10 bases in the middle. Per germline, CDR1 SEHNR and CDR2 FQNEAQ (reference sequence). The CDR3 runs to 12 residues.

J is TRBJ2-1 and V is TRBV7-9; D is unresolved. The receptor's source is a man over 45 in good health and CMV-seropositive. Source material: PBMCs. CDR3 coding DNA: TGTGCCAGCAGTTACAACGTTAATGAGCAGTTCTTC. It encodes CASSYNVNEQFF.